One sample yielded the 25 T cell receptor beta chains listed below, sequenced in a study of Tregs in tolerant kidney transplant recipients. Measured with immunoSEQ multiplex PCR; TCRdb has only the in-frame clones, and not every one. Here the sample table reports 25,000 or so clones. Related graft donors supplied nonmyeloablative bone marrow transplants, and mixed chimerism was transient. Sequencing was performed on CD4+ T cells from blood (PBMCs), taken 6 months after the transplant. These receptors all stem from a human patient who received a combined kidney and bone marrow transplant. Some T cells may be transferred from the graft donor.

As for this clone: The read stops 3 residues short of the end of the CDR3; the missing end is completed from the germline J gene. This chain joins TRBV11-3 and TRBJ2-7; TRBD2 matches at 7 bases. Germline V CDR1 and CDR2: SGHNT, YENEEA. The CDR3 contains 15 residues. CDR3 amino acids: CASRLPCQGGYEQYF. CDR3 bases read: TGTGCAAGTCGCTTACCGTGCCAGGGAGGGTACGAG. The whole variable domain, filled in from reference TRBV11-3 and TRBJ2-7, reads EAGVVQSPRYKIIEKKQPVAFWCNPISGHNTLYWYLQNLGQGPELLIRYENEEAVDDSQLPKDRFSAERLKGVDSTLKIQPAELGDSAVYLCASRLPCQGGYEQYFGPGTRLTVT.

As for this clone: Read coverage stops 3 residues before the CDR3 terminus; the germline J gene supplies the remainder. The chain uses TRBV2 and TRBJ1-3; D call uncertain. The CDR3 has 15 amino acids. Germline V gives CDR1 SNHLY, CDR2 FYNNEI. The V and J ends lost 5 bases and 4 bases respectively, with 15 bases between them. This CDR3 reads CASSSTRAGGNTIYF. The CDR3 bases that were read are TGTGCCAGCAGTTCGACGAGGGCTGGGGGAAACACC.

On this clone itself: The read comes to an end 3 residues before the CDR3 does, leaving the germline J gene to fill in the end. V gene TRBV6-2 or TRBV6-3 combines with J gene TRBJ2-7, with 10 bases identical to TRBD1. The germline V gene has CDR1 MNHEY and CDR2 SVGEGT. The CDR3 loop spans 14 amino acids. The V gene end was trimmed by 5 bases and the J gene end by 6 bases; junction bases not matched to a gene: 7. The CDR3 spells CASSGTGESREQYF. Partial CDR3 DNA: TGTGCCAGCAGTGGGACAGGGGAGTCCCGCGAG.

On this clone itself: The CDR3 extends 3 residues past the end of the read, so its final part is completed from the germline J gene. This rearrangement joins TRBV7-9 to TRBJ2-7, with unresolved D. Trimming cost V 2 bases and J 2 bases, with 10 bases left between them. CDR1 and CDR2 from the germline V gene are SEHNR and FQNEAQ (reference sequence). The CDR3 contains 14 residues. The CDR3 DNA, read in part, is TGTGCCAGCAGCTTAACATTGCCCCCCTACGAG. This codes for CASSLTLPPYE. The CDR3 in its entirety is CASSLTLPPYEQYF.

About this clone: The observed sequence ends 3 residues before the CDR3 terminus, with the missing tail filled in from the germline J gene. This rearrangement joins TRBV6-2 or TRBV6-3 to TRBJ2-5; TRBD2 matches at 15 bases. V shed 4 bases and J 5 bases; nucleotides not matched to a gene: 5. The CDR3 extends over 16 amino acids. CDR1 MNHEY and CDR2 SVGEGT come from the germline V gene. The chain's CDR3 is CASSFGTSGRLETQYF. CDR3 bases read: TGTGCCAGCAGTTTTGGGACTAGCGGGAGGTTGGAGACC.

Worth noting for this clone: The missing CDR3 end, 3 residues past where the read stops, is filled in from the germline J gene. J is TRBJ1-2 and V is TRBV10-3; D remains unclear. This CDR3 region has 11 residues. The V gene's germline CDR1 is ENHRY and CDR2 SYGVKD. The CDR3 loop reads CAISESRGYTF. The DNA read from the CDR3 is TGTGCCATCAGTGAGTCAAGGGGC.

The DNA read from the CDR3 is TGCAGTGCTAGAGGGACTAGCGGGAGGGCCAGTAATGAG. The encoded protein is CSARGTSGRASNE. The whole CDR3 region reads CSARGTSGRASNEQFF. The chain is built from TRBV20-1 and TRBJ2-1; 15 nucleotides align to TRBD2. The CDR3 goes on 3 residues after the read ends, and that part is filled in from the germline J gene. The J segment lost 7 bases and the V segment lost 1 base, leaving 5 bases of the junction unmatched. The germline V gene encodes CDR1 DFQATT and CDR2 SNEGSKA (reference sequence). This CDR3 has 16 amino acids.

Comments on this clone: An end of the junction does not agree with germline; a read error may underlie this. Read coverage stops 3 residues before the CDR3 terminus; the germline J gene supplies the remainder. The chain employs TRBV30 and TRBJ1-4; D perhaps matches TRBD1 (6 bases). Germline V gene lookup returns CDR1 GTSNPN and CDR2 SVGIG (reference sequence). The CDR3 contains 11 residues. The CDR3 bases that were read are TGCGCAACCTCCAGGGGTGAAAAA. Translating gives CATSRGEK. The whole CDR3 sequence reads CATSRGEKLFF.

Concerning this clone itself: The CDR3 end lies 3 residues beyond the end of the read and is filled in from the germline J gene. V usage is TRBV20-1 and J usage is TRBJ1-3; D possibly corresponds to TRBD1 (6 bases). The V end lost 6 bases, the J end lost 8 bases, and 23 bases lay between the germline ends. This CDR3 is built from 15 residues. Germline V gene data show CDR1 as DFQATT and CDR2 as SNEGSKA (reference sequence). The sequenced part of the CDR3 DNA is TGCAGTGCCCCCGGGAGGCAGGGGCCCCGGGACACC. This sequence encodes CSAPGRQGPRDT. The complete CDR3 protein is CSAPGRQGPRDTIYF.

Turning to this clone: The read finishes 3 residues shy of the CDR3 end, and the germline J gene is used to complete it. This chain joins TRBV5-1 and TRBJ1-5, with D perhaps matching TRBD1 (6 bases). The germline gives CDR1 SGHRS, CDR2 YFSETQ. The V end lost 5 bases, the J end lost 4 bases, and 13 bases lay between the germline ends. The CDR3 is 14 amino acids. The chain's CDR3 is CASRLTGGNQPQHF. Incomplete CDR3 DNA: TGCGCCAGCAGACTGACAGGAGGAAATCAGCCC.

Incomplete CDR3 DNA: TGCAGTGCTACTACTAGCGGGGGGAGCTACGAG. Protein sequence: CSATTSGGSYE. The complete CDR3 sequence is CSATTSGGSYEQYF. The rearrangement uses TRBV20-1 and TRBJ2-7; TRBD2 agrees at 12 bases. The read ends 3 residues before the CDR3 terminus; that terminus is restored from the germline J gene. The germline gives CDR1 DFQATT, CDR2 SNEGSKA (reference sequence). The CDR3 extends over 14 amino acids. Trimming cost V 4 bases and J 3 bases; bases outside gene matches: 4.

Worth noting for this clone: The read gets to within 3 residues of the CDR3 end, and the germline J gene fills in the rest. The rearrangement joins TRBV19 to TRBJ1-6; D call uncertain. V dropped 5 bases and J dropped 11 bases, with 10 bases sitting between them. The CDR3 has 12 residues. Germline-derived CDR1 and CDR2 are LNHDA and SQIVND (reference sequence). The sequenced CDR3 bases are TGTGCCAGTAGTCTCCCTAGGACACCC. It specifies CASSLPRTP. The full CDR3 reads CASSLPRTPLHF. The whole variable domain, remainder taken from reference TRBV19 and TRBJ1-6, is DGGITQSPKYLFRKEGQNVTLSCEQNLNHDAMYWYRQDPGQGLRLIYYSQIVNDFQKGDIAEGYSVSREKKESFPLTVTSAQKNPTAFYLCASSLPRTPLHFGNGTRLTVT.

Remarks on this clone: The CDR3 end is not reached by the read, which stops 3 residues before it; the germline J gene fills it in. The V and J genes are TRBV2 and TRBJ1-1; 7 bases fit TRBD1. Germline V gene lookup returns CDR1 SNHLY and CDR2 FYNNEI. The CDR3 extends over 13 amino acids. This chain's CDR3 is CASGTATRDTAFF. The sequenced CDR3 bases are TGTGCCAGCGGGACAGCAACCAGAGATACG.

Turning to this clone: The sequence runs out 3 residues before the end of the CDR3; the remainder is reconstructed from the germline J gene. This chain connects TRBV30 to TRBJ1-4; possible D gene TRBD1, 5 bases. Trimming shortened V by 4 bases and J by 3 bases, and 12 bases separated the two germline ends. CDR3 length equals 14 residues. Germline V gene data show CDR1 as GTSNPN and CDR2 as SVGIG (reference sequence). CDR3 loop: CAWISPGANEKLFF. The DNA read from the CDR3 is TGTGCCTGGATCTCCCCGGGGGCTAATGAAAAA.

A remark on this clone: The sequenced fragment ends 3 residues before the CDR3 boundary, so the rest is inferred from the germline J gene. The rearrangement links TRBV2 to TRBJ1-4, with D perhaps matching TRBD1 (5 bases). The CDR3 has 14 amino acids. Per the germline V gene, CDR1 is SNHLY and CDR2 is FYNNEI. Trimming took off 3 bases at V and 7 bases at J, with 12 bases between the two ends. CDR3 sequence: CASSDEGWAEKLFF. The part of the CDR3 DNA that was read is TGTGCCAGCAGTGACGAGGGGTGGGCTGAAAAA.

Comments on this clone: The CDR3 is cut off 3 residues early in the read; its end comes from the germline J gene. The chain recombines TRBV6-2 or TRBV6-3 with TRBJ2-1, with a possible D match to TRBD1 (6 bases). The CDR3 spans 15 residues. V gave up 0 bases and J gave up 7 bases, with 13 bases separating them. Per germline, CDR1 MNHEY and CDR2 SVGEGT. The CDR3 region is CASSYSGTTGNEQFF. The CDR3 bases that were read are TGTGCCAGCAGTTACTCCGGGACAACCGGGAATGAG.

As to this clone: The junction and the germline gene differ at one end; a read error may be behind it. The read falls 3 residues short of the CDR3 end, and the missing part is taken from the germline J gene. The chain has TRBV4-2 and TRBJ1-1, with TRBD1 identical over 10 bases. The germline CDR1 and CDR2 sequences are LGHNA and YNFKEQ. CDR3 length: 16 residues. The CDR3 DNA, read in part, is TGCGCCAGCAGCCTTAGTACCGGGACAGGGGTGGCTGAA. As protein: CASSLSTGTGVAE. The CDR3, in full, reads CASSLSTGTGVAEAFF.

In the case of this clone: Read data end 3 residues before the CDR3 end; the end is taken from the germline J gene. The chain employs TRBV11-3 and TRBJ2-1; D not resolved. The CDR3 extends over 15 amino acids. V shed 3 bases and J shed 0 bases, with 9 bases lying between them. In germline, CDR1 is SGHNT, CDR2 YENEEA. The sequenced part of the CDR3 DNA is TGTGCCAGCAGCTTCAACCCAGGCTCCTACAATGAG. Encoded protein: CASSFNPGSYNE. The complete CDR3 protein is CASSFNPGSYNEQFF.

Comment on this clone: The read stops 3 residues short of the end of the CDR3; the missing end is completed from the germline J gene. This rearrangement joins TRBV5-1 to TRBJ1-1, with TRBD1 identical over 12 bases. With V trimmed by 4 bases and J by 0 bases, 7 bases remained unmatched. The CDR3 loop spans 17 amino acids. Per germline, CDR1 SGHRS and CDR2 YFSETQ. CDR3 DNA, as far as it was read: TGCGCCAGCAGCAGGGGTGGGACAGGGGGCATGAACACTGAA. Its protein product is CASSRGGTGGMNTE. The entire CDR3 sequence reads CASSRGGTGGMNTEAFF. Full variable domain (rest looked up from reference TRBV5-1 and TRBJ1-1): KAGVTQTPRYLIKTRGQQVTLSCSPISGHRSVSWYQQTPGQGLQFLFEYFSETQRNKGNFPGRFSGRQFSNSRSEMNVSTLELGDSALYLCASSRGGTGGMNTEAFFGQGTRLTVV.

As for this clone: The read comes to an end 3 residues before the CDR3 does, leaving the germline J gene to fill in the end. V usage is TRBV6-2 or TRBV6-3 and J usage is TRBJ2-2; 10 bases agree with TRBD2. This CDR3 comprises 16 residues. Germline V gene sequence: CDR1 MNHEY, CDR2 SVGEGT. Losses at the gene ends were 5 bases for V and 5 bases for J; bases not matched to a gene: 8. Incomplete CDR3 DNA: TGTGCCAGCAGTAAACCTAGCGGGAGAGGTACCGGGGAG. Protein sequence: CASSKPSGRGTGE. The entire CDR3 is CASSKPSGRGTGELFF.

Comments on this clone: This specimen includes other DNA sequences encoding the same CDR3. CDR3 DNA, as far as it was read: TGTGCCAGCTCACCCCGGGGCTACGAG. Translated, it gives CASSPRGYE. The CDR3 in full is CASSPRGYEQYF. The chain joins TRBV18 to TRBJ2-7; TRBD2 is a possible D gene (5 bases). The read finishes 3 residues shy of the CDR3 end, and the germline J gene is used to complete it. CDR1 and CDR2 from the germline V gene are KGHSH and LQKENI. V lost 3 bases to trimming and J lost 3 bases, with 6 bases between them. CDR3 length: 12 amino acids.

For this clone: The read terminates 3 residues before the CDR3 end, so the remaining end is supplied by the germline J gene. V usage is TRBV19 and J usage is TRBJ1-2; 8 bases align to TRBD1. Germline assignment: CDR1 LNHDA and CDR2 SQIVND (reference sequence). With 0 bases clipped from V and 4 bases from J, the junction kept 4 bases outside the gene matches. This CDR3 comprises 15 residues. The CDR3 bases that were read are TGTGCCAGTAGTATAGAAACAGGGGGTAGCTATGGC. It translates to CASSIETGGSYG. The CDR3 in full is CASSIETGGSYGYTF.

Notes on this clone: The sequence runs out 3 residues before the end of the CDR3; the remainder is reconstructed from the germline J gene. At the DNA level, this CDR3 is encoded by other sequences in the same sample as well. The J gene is TRBJ2-2, the V gene TRBV11-3, with 9 bases aligning to TRBD1. Unmatched junction bases numbered 5, after V lost 6 bases and J lost 6 bases. This CDR3 comprises 14 residues. Germline-derived CDR1 and CDR2 are SGHNT and YENEEA. This chain's CDR3 is CASSAQGASGELFF. The DNA read from the CDR3 is TGTGCCAGCAGTGCACAGGGGGCGTCCGGGGAG.

For this clone: The read stops 3 residues short of the end of the CDR3; the missing end is completed from the germline J gene. This chain uses TRBV20-1 with TRBJ2-5; maybe TRBD2 (5 bases). The ends were cut back, 1 base at V and 5 bases at J, with 17 bases in the middle. The CDR3 length is 15 residues. Germline CDR1 is DFQATT and CDR2 is SNEGSKA (reference sequence). Partial CDR3 DNA: TGCAGTGCTAGAGTAACCCCAGCGAGGAGGGAGACC. It codes for CSARVTPARRET. The full-length CDR3 reads as CSARVTPARRETQYF.

On this clone: The CDR3 goes on 3 residues after the read ends, and that part is filled in from the germline J gene. V usage is TRBV7-9 and J usage is TRBJ1-6; 8 nucleotides agree with TRBD1. V shed 1 base, J shed 7 bases, and the junction held 3 bases outside the gene matches. CDR3 length: 15 residues. Germline V CDR1 and CDR2: SEHNR, FQNEAQ (reference sequence). The DNA read from the CDR3 is TGTGCCAGCAGCTTAGGGGACAGGTTCAATTCACCC. Protein sequence: CASSLGDRFNSP. The CDR3 reads in full as CASSLGDRFNSPLHF. The entire variable domain, with the rest obtained from reference TRBV7-9 and TRBJ1-6, is as follows: DTGVSQNPRHKITKRGQNVTFRCDPISEHNRLYWYRQTLGQGPEFLTYFQNEAQLEKSRLLSDRFSAERPKGSFSTLEIQRTEQGDSAMYLCASSLGDRFNSPLHFGNGTRLTVT.